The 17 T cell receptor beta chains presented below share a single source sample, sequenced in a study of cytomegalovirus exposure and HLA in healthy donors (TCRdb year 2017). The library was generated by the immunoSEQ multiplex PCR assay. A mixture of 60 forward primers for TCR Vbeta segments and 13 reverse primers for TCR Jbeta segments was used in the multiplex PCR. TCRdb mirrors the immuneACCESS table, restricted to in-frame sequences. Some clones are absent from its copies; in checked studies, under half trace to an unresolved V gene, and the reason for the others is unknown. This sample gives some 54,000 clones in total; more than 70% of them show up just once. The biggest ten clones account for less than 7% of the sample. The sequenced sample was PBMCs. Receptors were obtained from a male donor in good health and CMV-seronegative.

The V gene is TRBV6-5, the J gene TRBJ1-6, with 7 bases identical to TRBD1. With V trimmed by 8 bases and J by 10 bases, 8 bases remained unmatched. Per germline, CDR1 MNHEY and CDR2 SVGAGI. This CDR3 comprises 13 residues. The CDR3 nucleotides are TGTGCCAGCCTTACAGGGGTGGGCTCACCCCTCCACTTT. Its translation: CASLTGVGSPLHF.

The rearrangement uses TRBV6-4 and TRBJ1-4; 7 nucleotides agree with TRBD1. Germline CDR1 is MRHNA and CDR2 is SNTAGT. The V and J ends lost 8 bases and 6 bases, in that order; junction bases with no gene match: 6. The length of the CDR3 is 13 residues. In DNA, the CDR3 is TGTGCCAGCCAGGACAGGCCGGATGAAAAACTGTTTTTT. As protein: CASQDRPDEKLFF.

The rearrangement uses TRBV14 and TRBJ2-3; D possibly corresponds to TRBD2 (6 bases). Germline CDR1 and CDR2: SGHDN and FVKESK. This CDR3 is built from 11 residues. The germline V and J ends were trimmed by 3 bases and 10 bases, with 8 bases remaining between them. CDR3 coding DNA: TGTGCCAGCAGCCAGACTAGTTCGCAGTATTTT. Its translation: CASSQTSSQYF.

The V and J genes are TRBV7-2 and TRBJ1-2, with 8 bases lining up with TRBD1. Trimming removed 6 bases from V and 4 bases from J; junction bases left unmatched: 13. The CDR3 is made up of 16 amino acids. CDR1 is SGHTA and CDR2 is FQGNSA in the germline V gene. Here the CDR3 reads CASSKRTGPVSYGYTF. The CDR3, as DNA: TGTGCCAGCAGTAAAAGGACAGGGCCCGTTAGCTATGGCTACACCTTC.

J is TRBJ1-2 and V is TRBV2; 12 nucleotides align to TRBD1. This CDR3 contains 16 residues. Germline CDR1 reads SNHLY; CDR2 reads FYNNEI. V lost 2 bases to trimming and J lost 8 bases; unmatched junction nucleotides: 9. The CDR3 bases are TGTGCCAGCAGTGAACAAGGGACAGGGGGCTGGTTAGGCTACACCTTC. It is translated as CASSEQGTGGWLGYTF.

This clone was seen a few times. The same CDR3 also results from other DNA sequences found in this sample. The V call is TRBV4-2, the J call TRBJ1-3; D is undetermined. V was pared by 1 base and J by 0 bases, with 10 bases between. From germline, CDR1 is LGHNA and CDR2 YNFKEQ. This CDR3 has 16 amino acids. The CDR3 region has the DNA TGTGCCAGCAGCCAAGGATTGACGGGCTCTGGAAACACCATATATTTT. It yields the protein CASSQGLTGSGNTIYF.

CDR3 protein: CASSRGWGANTEAFF. The CDR3 DNA sequence: TGCGCCAGCAGCCGAGGGTGGGGAGCTAACACTGAAGCTTTCTTT. V is TRBV5-1 and J is TRBJ1-1; no reliable D call. This CDR3 is built from 15 residues. Germline V gene data show CDR1 as SGHRS and CDR2 as YFSETQ. The V gene lost 4 bases and the J gene lost 2 bases, with 15 bases spanning the gap.

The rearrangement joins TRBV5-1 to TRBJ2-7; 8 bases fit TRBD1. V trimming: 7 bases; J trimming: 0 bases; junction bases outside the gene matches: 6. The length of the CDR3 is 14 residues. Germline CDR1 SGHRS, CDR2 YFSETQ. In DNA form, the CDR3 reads TGCGCCAGCCGGGGACAGGCGAGCTCCTACGAGCAGTACTTC. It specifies CASRGQASSYEQYF.

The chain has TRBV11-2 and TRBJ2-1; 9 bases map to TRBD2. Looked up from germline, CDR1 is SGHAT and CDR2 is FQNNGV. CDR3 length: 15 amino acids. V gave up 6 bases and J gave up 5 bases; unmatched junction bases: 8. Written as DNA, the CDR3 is TGTGCCAGCAGGCCAGCGGGGGGCCTTAACAATGAGCAGTTCTTC. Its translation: CASRPAGGLNNEQFF.

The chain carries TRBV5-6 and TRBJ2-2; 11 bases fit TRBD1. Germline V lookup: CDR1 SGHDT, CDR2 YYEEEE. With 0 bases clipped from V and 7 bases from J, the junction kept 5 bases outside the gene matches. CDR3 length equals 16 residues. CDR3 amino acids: CASSLEGQGVGGELFF. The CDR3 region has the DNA TGTGCCAGCAGCTTGGAGGGACAGGGGGTTGGCGGGGAGCTGTTTTTT.

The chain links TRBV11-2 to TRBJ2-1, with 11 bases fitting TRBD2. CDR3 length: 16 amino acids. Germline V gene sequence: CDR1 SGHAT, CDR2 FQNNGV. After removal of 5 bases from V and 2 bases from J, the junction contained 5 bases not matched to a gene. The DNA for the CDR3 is TGTGCCAGCAGCCCTTTAGCGGGGGGGCCCTACAATGAGCAGTTCTTC. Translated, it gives CASSPLAGGPYNEQFF.

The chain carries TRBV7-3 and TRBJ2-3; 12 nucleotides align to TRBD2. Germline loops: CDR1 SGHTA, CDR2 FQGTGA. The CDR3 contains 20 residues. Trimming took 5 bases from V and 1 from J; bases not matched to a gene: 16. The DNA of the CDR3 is TGTGCCAGCAGCCGTTACGCCACCGGGACTAGCGGGTTTGGCACAGATACGCAGTATTTT. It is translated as CASSRYATGTSGFGTDTQYF.

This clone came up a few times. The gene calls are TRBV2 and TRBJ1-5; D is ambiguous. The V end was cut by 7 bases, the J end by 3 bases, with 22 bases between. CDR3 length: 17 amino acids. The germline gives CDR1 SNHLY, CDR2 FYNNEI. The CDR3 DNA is TGTGCCAGCACGGAGGGAGCGACAATGCGCCCCAATCAGCCCCAGCATTTT. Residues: CASTEGATMRPNQPQHF.

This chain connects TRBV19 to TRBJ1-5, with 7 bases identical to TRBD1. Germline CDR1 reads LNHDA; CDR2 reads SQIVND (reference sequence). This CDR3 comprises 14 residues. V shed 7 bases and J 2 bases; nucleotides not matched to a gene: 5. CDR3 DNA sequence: TGTGCCAGTACTTCCACAGGGGGCAATCAGCCCCAGCATTTT. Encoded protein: CASTSTGGNQPQHF.

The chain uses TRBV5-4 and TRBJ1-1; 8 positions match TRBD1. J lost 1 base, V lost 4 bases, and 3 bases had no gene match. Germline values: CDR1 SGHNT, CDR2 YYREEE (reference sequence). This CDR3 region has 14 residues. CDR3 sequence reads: CASSGGQGNTEAFF. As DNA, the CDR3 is TGTGCCAGCAGCGGCGGACAGGGGAACACTGAAGCTTTCTTT.

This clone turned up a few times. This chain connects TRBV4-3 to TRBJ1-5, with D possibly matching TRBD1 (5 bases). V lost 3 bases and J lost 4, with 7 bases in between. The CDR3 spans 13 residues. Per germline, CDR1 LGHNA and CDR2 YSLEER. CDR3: CASSQGLNQPQHF. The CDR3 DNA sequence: TGCGCCAGCAGCCAGGGGCTGAATCAGCCCCAGCATTTT.

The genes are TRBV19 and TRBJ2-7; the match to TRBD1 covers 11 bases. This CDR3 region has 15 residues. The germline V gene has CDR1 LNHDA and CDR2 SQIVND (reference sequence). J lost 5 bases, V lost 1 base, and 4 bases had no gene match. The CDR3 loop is CASSIGGQGDHEQYF. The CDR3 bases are TGTGCCAGTAGTATAGGGGGACAGGGGGACCACGAGCAGTACTTC.